The 10 T cell receptor beta chains below all came from one sample that was sequenced in a study of early T cells in non-severe SARS-CoV-2 infection. MiXCR, run by TCRdb on the 5' RACE reads, gives a single entry per CDR3 protein. The table records 100,000 to 150,000 distinct CDR3 sequences, under 15% of them present only once. The sequenced material came from whole blood. All receptors come from an adult who was a healthcare worker with PCR-confirmed SARS-CoV-2 infection or an uninfected control (not recorded which).

The chain uses TRBV20-1 and TRBJ2-1; 8 bases map to TRBD2. Trimming took 0 bases from V and 15 from J; bases not matched to a gene: 16. This CDR3 contains 15 residues. CDR1 and CDR2 from the germline V gene are DFQATT and SNEGSKA (reference sequence). DNA of the CDR3: TGCAGTGCTAGAGAACAGGCCCAGCGGGGGAACTCCGGGTTCTTC. This encodes CSAREQAQRGNSGFF.

The chain recombines TRBV27 with TRBJ1-6; tentative D call: TRBD1 (5 bases). Germline CDR1 MNHEY, CDR2 SMNVEV (reference sequence). The CDR3 spans 12 residues. V lost 6 bases and J 14 bases, leaving 14 bases between the germline ends. The chain's CDR3 is CASSRWGGSLHF. As DNA, the CDR3 is TGTGCCAGCAGCCGATGGGGGGGTTCCCTCCACTTT.

The sample holds one count of this clonotype. A clone one base away is much larger, so this may be a read error. The V call is TRBV12-3 or TRBV12-4, the J call TRBJ2-2; weak D call: TRBD1 (5 bases). This CDR3 region has 13 residues. The germline V and J ends were trimmed by 6 bases and 6 bases, with 11 bases remaining between them. DNA of the CDR3: TGTGCCAGCAGCAATCCAGGGTCCGGGGAGCTGTTTTTT. Protein: CASSNPGSGELFF.

The chain links TRBV28 to TRBJ1-5, with TRBD1 matching over 9 bases. The CDR3 is 15 amino acids. The trim removed 8 bases at V and 6 bases at J, leaving 11 bases unmatched. Per germline, CDR1 MDHEN and CDR2 SYDVKM. The CDR3 region is CASHLLQGAGQPQHF. Here the CDR3 DNA reads TGTGCCAGCCACCTTTTACAGGGGGCGGGTCAGCCCCAGCATTTT.

This clonotype has only a few counts. V and J are TRBV5-1 and TRBJ2-3; 9 nucleotides agree with TRBD2. This CDR3 is built from 16 residues. J gave up 2 bases and V 2 bases, and 6 bases lay outside the gene matches. The germline V gene encodes CDR1 SGHRS and CDR2 YFSETQ. CDR3 in amino acids: CASSLDSGGLTDTQYF. The CDR3 coding sequence is TGCGCCAGCAGCTTAGATAGCGGGGGCCTCACAGATACGCAGTATTTT.

The chain links TRBV7-2 to TRBJ2-7, with a possible D match to TRBD2 (5 bases). From germline, CDR1 is SGHTA and CDR2 FQGNSA. V gave up 8 bases and J gave up 3 bases, with 8 bases separating them. CDR3 length: 11 residues. CDR3 bases: TGTGCCAGCTCTAGCTTCTACGAGCAGTACTTC. This sequence encodes CASSSFYEQYF.

The genes are TRBV4-1 and TRBJ2-1, with D hard to call. This CDR3 region has 13 residues. V was clipped by 1 base and J by 11 bases, with 12 bases between them. Germline values: CDR1 MGHRA, CDR2 YSYEKL. The CDR3 sequence: CASSQAPHFKQFF. The DNA for the CDR3 is TGCGCCAGCAGCCAAGCCCCCCACTTTAAGCAGTTCTTC.

J is TRBJ1-2 and V is TRBV12-3 or TRBV12-4; D may be TRBD1 (5 bases). The length of the CDR3 is 14 residues. The germline V and J ends were trimmed by 6 bases and 3 bases, with 14 bases remaining between them. DNA of the CDR3: TGTGCCAGCAGGATAGGGGATGGGGACTATGGCTACACCTTC. It codes for CASRIGDGDYGYTF.

CDR3 sequence (DNA): TGCGCCAGCACCCGACAGGGGGCCGGAGACACTGAAGCTTTCTTT. As protein: CASTRQGAGDTEAFF. V gene TRBV5-1 combines with J gene TRBJ1-1; 10 nucleotides agree with TRBD1. After removal of 6 bases from V and 3 bases from J, the junction contained 8 bases not matched to a gene. The CDR3 has 15 residues. Germline CDR1 is SGHRS and CDR2 is YFSETQ.

The chain joins TRBV7-9 to TRBJ1-2, with TRBD1 matching 10 bases. Germline trimming cut 5 bases from V and 7 bases from J; bases unmatched to any gene: 13. Germline V gene sequence: CDR1 SEHNR, CDR2 FQNEAQ (reference sequence). The CDR3 covers 16 residues. CDR3 sequence: CASSRPSGTGDAGYTF. DNA of the CDR3: TGTGCCAGCAGCCGCCCTTCCGGGACAGGGGACGCTGGCTACACCTTC.